Below are 28 T cell receptor beta chains sequenced from a single sample in a study of graft-versus-host responses after intestinal transplantation. Assay used: immunoSEQ multiplex PCR; TCRdb lists only in-frame clones, some missing. Among 84,000 or so clones, 80% to 95% were seen once, and the ten largest hold more than 0.3%. These receptors lack a known antigen. The sequenced sample was unstimulated CD4+ T cells sorted from spleen or lymph node cells, obtained before intestinal transplant. These receptors all stem from a human donor who received an intestinal transplant.

J is TRBJ1-2 and V is TRBV5-4, with D perhaps TRBD1 (5 bases). The length of the CDR3 is 13 residues. The germline gives CDR1 SGHNT, CDR2 YYREEE (reference sequence). With 4 bases removed from V and 3 bases from J, the gap between germline ends came to 10 bases. The CDR3 coding sequence is TGTGCCAGCAGCATGGGGCAGGACTATGGCTACACCTTC. Encoded protein: CASSMGQDYGYTF. Filled out from reference TRBV5-4 and TRBJ1-2, the complete variable domain reads ETGVTQSPTHLIKTRGQQVTLRCSSQSGHNTVSWYQQALGQGPQFIFQYYREEENGRGNFPPRFSGLQFPNYSSELNVNALELDDSALYLCASSMGQDYGYTFGSGTRLTVV.

The chain is built from TRBV6-5 and TRBJ1-2; maybe TRBD1 (5 bases). CDR1 MNHEY and CDR2 SVGAGI come from the germline V gene. There are 13 residues in the CDR3. The V end was cut by 3 bases, the J end by 3 bases, with 8 bases between. The DNA for the CDR3 is TGTGCCAGCAGTTATTGGGGCCACTATGGCTACACCTTC. Its protein product is CASSYWGHYGYTF.

The rearrangement uses TRBV27 and TRBJ2-1; D is ambiguous. Trimming removed 2 bases at V and 3 bases at J, with 14 bases between. CDR1 is MNHEY, CDR2 SMNVEV, per germline (reference sequence). The CDR3 is 16 residues long. CDR3 in DNA: TGTGCCAGCAGTTTAGTTACGGCAACCCTCTACAATGAGCAGTTCTTC. Translation gives CASSLVTATLYNEQFF.

The chain uses TRBV19 and TRBJ2-5; D perhaps matches TRBD1 (5 bases). V dropped 3 bases and J dropped 5 bases, with 16 bases sitting between them. This CDR3 is 15 amino acids long. Per the germline V gene, CDR1 is LNHDA and CDR2 is SQIVND (reference sequence). CDR3 protein: CASSIRQGSGETQYF. CDR3 nucleotides: TGTGCCAGTAGTATCCGGCAGGGCTCCGGGGAGACCCAGTACTTC.

The CDR3 protein is CASSSVPFGETQYF. The CDR3 DNA reads as TGTGCCAGCAGTTCGGTCCCTTTTGGGGAGACCCAGTACTTC. This chain links TRBV28 with TRBJ2-5; D not resolved. Germline V CDR1 and CDR2: MDHEN, SYDVKM. Trimming cost V 4 bases and J 5 bases, with 14 bases left between them. CDR3 length: 14 residues.

V usage is TRBV11-2 and J usage is TRBJ2-1; D possibly corresponds to TRBD2 (6 bases). V lost 5 bases and J 2 bases, leaving 7 bases between the germline ends. The CDR3 runs 13 residues. Per the germline V gene, CDR1 is SGHAT and CDR2 is FQNNGV. The CDR3 DNA sequence: TGTGCCAGCAGCGGCGGGACCTACAATGAGCAGTTCTTC. Translation gives CASSGGTYNEQFF.

The rearrangement joins TRBV19 to TRBJ2-1; TRBD1 might be the D (6 bases). Germline CDR1 reads LNHDA; CDR2 reads SQIVND (reference sequence). The CDR3 is 13 residues long. Trimming took off 0 bases at V and 12 bases at J, with 12 bases between the two ends. The CDR3 DNA reads TGTGCCAGTAGTATAGAATCCGACAGGCTGCAGTTCTTC. As protein: CASSIESDRLQFF.

V usage is TRBV5-1 and J usage is TRBJ2-1; D is tentatively TRBD1 or TRBD2 (7 bases each). The CDR3 is 17 amino acids. V lost 0 bases, J lost 6 bases, and 19 bases lay in between. CDR1 is SGHRS, CDR2 YFSETQ, per germline. In DNA form, the CDR3 reads TGCGCCAGCAGCTTGGCCAGGGGGGGCCTAGCTGGCAATGAGCAGTTCTTC. Protein product: CASSLARGGLAGNEQFF.

The chain links TRBV28 to TRBJ1-6; 10 nucleotides agree with TRBD1. The germline gives CDR1 MDHEN, CDR2 SYDVKM. The CDR3 loop spans 15 amino acids. J lost 3 bases, V lost 4 bases, and 0 bases had no gene match. CDR3 region: CASSWTGGYNSPLHF. CDR3 DNA: TGTGCCAGCAGTTGGACAGGGGGCTATAATTCACCCCTCCACTTT.

The chain has TRBV5-6 and TRBJ1-3, with D maybe TRBD1 (5 bases). Germline-derived CDR1 and CDR2 are SGHDT and YYEEEE. There are 15 residues in the CDR3. V was clipped by 2 bases and J by 0 bases, with 9 bases between them. CDR3 sequence (DNA): TGTGCCAGCAGCTTTCGGGGCTCCTCTGGAAACACCATATATTTT. This translates into CASSFRGSSGNTIYF. The full variable domain, rest sourced from reference TRBV5-6 and TRBJ1-3, is DAGVTQSPTHLIKTRGQQVTLRCSPKSGHDTVSWYQQALGQGPQFIFQYYEEEERQRGNFPDRFSGHQFPNYSSELNVNALLLGDSALYLCASSFRGSSGNTIYFGEGSWLTVV.

This chain uses TRBV19 with TRBJ1-1; TRBD1 aligns across 9 bases. The CDR3 totals 14 residues. CDR1 and CDR2 (germline): LNHDA, SQIVND (reference sequence). Trimming cost V 7 bases and J 4 bases; bases outside gene matches: 7. This CDR3 reads CASTPLTGGTEAFF. Here the CDR3 DNA reads TGTGCCAGTACCCCATTGACAGGGGGCACTGAAGCTTTCTTT.

The gene calls are TRBV14 and TRBJ1-2; TRBD1 is a possible D gene (6 bases). The CDR3 has 15 residues. Germline V gene sequence: CDR1 SGHDN, CDR2 FVKESK. Trimming removed 0 bases at V and 5 bases at J, with 13 bases between. CDR3 coding DNA: TGTGCCAGCAGCCAAGATATTGACAGGATTTATGGCTACACCTTC. This encodes CASSQDIDRIYGYTF.

The chain combines TRBV19 with TRBJ2-2, with 12 positions matching TRBD2. V lost 0 bases, J lost 12 bases, and 5 bases stayed unmatched. In germline, CDR1 is LNHDA, CDR2 SQIVND (reference sequence). This CDR3 region has 15 residues. The CDR3 nucleotides read TGTGCCAGTAGTATAGACCGACTAGCGGGAGCTAAGCTGTTTTTT. Protein: CASSIDRLAGAKLFF.

The gene calls are TRBV20-1 and TRBJ1-2; 7 nucleotides align to TRBD1. Germline assignment: CDR1 DFQATT and CDR2 SNEGSKA (reference sequence). This CDR3 has 11 residues. The CDR3 is CTLDRAYGYTF. In nucleotides, the CDR3 is TGCACCCTTGACAGGGCCTATGGCTACACCTTC.

V usage is TRBV18 and J usage is TRBJ2-1, with D perhaps matching TRBD1 or TRBD2 (5 bases each). The CDR3 runs to 16 residues. V shed 2 bases and J shed 7 bases, with 18 bases lying between them. Germline V gene lookup returns CDR1 KGHSH and CDR2 LQKENI. The CDR3 here is CASSPEWGNAINEQFF. The CDR3 bases are TGTGCCAGCTCACCAGAATGGGGGAACGCGATAAATGAGCAGTTCTTC. Looking up the rest from reference TRBV18 and TRBJ2-1 gives the full variable domain: NAGVMQNPRHLVRRRGQEARLRCSPMKGHSHVYWYRQLPEEGLKFMVYLQKENIIDESGMPKERFSAEFPKEGPSILRIQQVVRGDSAAYFCASSPEWGNAINEQFFGPGTRLTVL.

This clone was counted between two and nine times. The chain has TRBV29-1 and TRBJ2-6; D is perhaps TRBD1 (5 bases). The CDR3 is made up of 14 amino acids. Germline values: CDR1 SQVTM, CDR2 ANQGSEA. The germline V and J ends were trimmed by 5 bases and 4 bases, with 12 bases remaining between them. CDR3 in amino acids: CSVLTGAGANVLTF. In DNA, the CDR3 is TGCAGCGTTTTAACTGGGGCCGGGGCCAACGTCCTGACTTTC.

This clone showed up just once. One junction end does not reproduce the germline sequence, and a read error may be involved. The chain recombines TRBV27 with TRBJ2-2; D is unclear. CDR1 is MNHEY, CDR2 SMNVEV, per germline (reference sequence). CDR3 length equals 14 residues. As DNA, the CDR3 is TGTGCCAGCAGCCAAACATGGAACGCCGGGGAGCTGTTTTTT. Its translation is CASSQTWNAGELFF.

The chain uses TRBV5-1 and TRBJ2-1, with D possibly matching TRBD1 (6 bases). V lost 4 bases and J 1 base, leaving 21 bases between the germline ends. The CDR3 runs to 18 residues. Germline CDR1 reads SGHRS; CDR2 reads YFSETQ. CDR3 loop: CASSQTPPQGVSYNEQFF. The CDR3 DNA reads as TGCGCCAGCAGCCAAACCCCCCCACAGGGCGTATCCTACAATGAGCAGTTCTTC.

V gene TRBV5-1 combines with J gene TRBJ1-2, with 7 bases lining up with TRBD1. V was clipped by 2 bases and J by 3 bases; unmatched bases: 4. From germline, CDR1 is SGHRS and CDR2 YFSETQ. This CDR3 has 14 residues. The CDR3, as DNA: TGCGCCAGCAGCTTTGCAGGGGGGGACTATGGCTACACCTTC. Amino acids: CASSFAGGDYGYTF.

This clone was found a few times. The rearrangement joins TRBV11-1 to TRBJ2-7; D uncertain. Germline V gene lookup returns CDR1 SGHAT and CDR2 FQDESV (reference sequence). The V and J ends lost 4 bases and 2 bases respectively, with 15 bases between them. The CDR3 totals 15 residues. The DNA of the CDR3 is TGTGCCAGCAGCTCAGACATACAACGTACCTACGAGCAGTACTTC. This translates into CASSSDIQRTYEQYF.

A single count supports this clone. The V call is TRBV7-7, the J call TRBJ2-2; no definite D call. From germline, CDR1 is SSHAT and CDR2 FNYEAQ (reference sequence). V shed 3 bases and J shed 0 bases, with 11 bases lying between them. There are 16 residues in the CDR3. CDR3 region: CASSLDRSTNTGELFF. The CDR3 DNA follows: TGTGCCAGCAGCTTGGACCGCAGCACGAACACCGGGGAGCTGTTTTTT.

The CDR3 DNA sequence: TGTGCCAGCAGCCAAGAAACGAAAAGGAACTATGGCTACACCTTC. Translating gives CASSQETKRNYGYTF. J is TRBJ1-2 and V is TRBV4-2; the D is unclear. This CDR3 region has 15 residues. Germline lookup yields CDR1 LGHNA and CDR2 YNFKEQ. The germline V and J ends were trimmed by 0 bases and 2 bases, with 10 bases remaining between them.

The chain has TRBV27 and TRBJ1-5; D is possibly TRBD1 (5 bases). Germline values: CDR1 MNHEY, CDR2 SMNVEV (reference sequence). V dropped 5 bases and J dropped 4 bases, with 18 bases sitting between them. The CDR3 contains 16 residues. CDR3 residues: CASSPGLDRPNQPQHF. DNA of the CDR3: TGTGCCAGCAGTCCCGGACTTGACAGACCGAATCAGCCCCAGCATTTT.

The chain employs TRBV27 and TRBJ1-1; D possibly corresponds to TRBD1 (6 bases). Trimming took 5 bases from V and 7 from J, leaving 20 bases between them. Germline values: CDR1 MNHEY, CDR2 SMNVEV (reference sequence). This CDR3 has 15 residues. The CDR3 nucleotides are TGTGCCAGCAGTCCATACAGGGAGGTTCAGAATGAAGCTTTCTTT. Protein product: CASSPYREVQNEAFF.

The rearrangement links TRBV7-2 to TRBJ1-2; D gene ambiguous. CDR3 size: 13 residues. Germline V gives CDR1 SGHTA, CDR2 FQGNSA. The V end was cut by 5 bases, the J end by 4 bases, with 11 bases between. The CDR3 sequence is CASSPLNLYGYTF. The CDR3 DNA reads TGTGCCAGCAGCCCGCTGAACCTCTATGGCTACACCTTC.

The chain joins TRBV30 to TRBJ1-1, with a weak D call TRBD1 (6 bases). The CDR3 spans 15 residues. Looked up from germline, CDR1 is GTSNPN and CDR2 is SVGIG (reference sequence). The V end was cut by 0 bases, the J end by 4 bases, with 15 bases between. As DNA, the CDR3 is TGTGCCTGGAGTGTACGAAAAGGGGGGGCCACTGAAGCTTTCTTT. Its protein is CAWSVRKGGATEAFF.

About this clone itself: Because the CDR3's place on the DNA is in doubt, the DNA is left out and the CDR3 is given as listed by TCRdb. The chain joins TRBV21-1 to TRBJ1-1; TRBD1 is taken as the D call from the table, unchecked against the DNA. TRBV21-1 is a listed pseudogene. The CDR3 has 14 residues if both end residues are counted. This chain's CDR3 is CASPWGRGNTEAFF.

This chain joins TRBV7-8 and TRBJ1-3; no firm D call. Trimming removed 1 base from V and 1 base from J, with 8 bases in between. The germline gives CDR1 SGHVS, CDR2 FQNEAQ. This CDR3 spans 15 amino acids. CDR3 DNA: TGTGCCAGCAGCTTAGGGTCGGGATCTGGAAACACCATATATTTT. Its protein product is CASSLGSGSGNTIYF.